Following are 17 T cell receptor beta chains from one sample sequenced in a study of PD-1 blockade in mismatch repair-deficient tumors. Here immunoSEQ multiplex PCR was the method, and the copy in TCRdb shows in-frame clones only, minus some. In the table there are some 110,000 clones, roughly 80% of which are singletons. The material was peripheral blood, obtained approximately 64 weeks after starting pembrolizumab. Receptor source: an adult with mismatch repair-deficient cancer.

V gene TRBV9 combines with J gene TRBJ2-2; D gene unclear. The germline V and J ends were trimmed by 3 bases and 7 bases, with 10 bases remaining between them. Germline assignment: CDR1 SGDLS and CDR2 YYNGEE. CDR3 length: 13 residues. Written as DNA, the CDR3 is TGTGCCAGCAGCGGGAGTCGGATCGGGGAGCTGTTTTTT. It translates to CASSGSRIGELFF.

The chain is built from TRBV7-9 and TRBJ2-7, with 11 bases matching TRBD1. CDR3 size: 17 residues. Germline CDR1 is SEHNR and CDR2 is FQNEAQ (reference sequence). V trimming: 4 bases; J trimming: 2 bases; junction bases outside the gene matches: 10. CDR3 sequence reads: CASSSIKGQGETYEQYF. CDR3 sequence (DNA): TGTGCCAGCAGCTCGATCAAGGGACAGGGGGAAACCTACGAGCAGTACTTC. Using reference TRBV7-9 and TRBJ2-7 for the parts outside the CDR3, the full variable domain is DTGVSQNPRHKITKRGQNVTFRCDPISEHNRLYWYRQTLGQGPEFLTYFQNEAQLEKSRLLSDRFSAERPKGSFSTLEIQRTEQGDSAMYLCASSSIKGQGETYEQYFGPGTRLTVT.

The rearrangement joins TRBV14 to TRBJ2-7, with D unresolved. Trimming stripped 0 bases from V and 9 bases from J, with 12 bases between. The CDR3 consists of 13 residues. Germline lookup yields CDR1 SGHDN and CDR2 FVKESK. CDR3 loop: CASSQDRYRAQYF. CDR3 coding DNA: TGTGCCAGCAGCCAAGATAGATATAGGGCGCAGTACTTC.

The chain recombines TRBV29-1 with TRBJ1-2; maybe TRBD1 (5 bases). The CDR3 has 14 amino acids. Trimming stripped 0 bases from V and 0 bases from J, with 8 bases between. Germline V gives CDR1 SQVTM, CDR2 ANQGSEA. DNA for the CDR3: TGCAGCGTTGAAGAGGGGGGTCCTAACTATGGCTACACCTTC. It specifies CSVEEGGPNYGYTF.

The gene calls are TRBV7-9 and TRBJ2-5; a weak D match, TRBD2 (6 bases). Germline V gives CDR1 SEHNR, CDR2 FQNEAQ (reference sequence). V was trimmed by 0 bases and J by 7 bases, leaving 12 bases between them. There are 14 residues in the CDR3. The DNA for the CDR3 is TGTGCCAGCAGCTTAGCTTCCGGGGGAGCGACCCAGTACTTC. It codes for CASSLASGGATQYF. Supplemented by reference TRBV7-9 and TRBJ2-5, the full variable domain reads DTGVSQNPRHKITKRGQNVTFRCDPISEHNRLYWYRQTLGQGPEFLTYFQNEAQLEKSRLLSDRFSAERPKGSFSTLEIQRTEQGDSAMYLCASSLASGGATQYFGPGTRLLVL.

This clone was seen a handful of times. J is TRBJ2-1 and V is TRBV11-2; 13 bases are a match to TRBD2. The CDR3 has 18 amino acids. Per germline, CDR1 SGHAT and CDR2 FQNNGV. V lost 5 bases to trimming and J lost 0 bases; unmatched junction nucleotides: 7. Here the CDR3 DNA reads TGTGCCAGCAGCCCGCTGACTAGCGGGAGGAGCTCCTACAATGAGCAGTTCTTC. Its translation: CASSPLTSGRSSYNEQFF.

The chain recombines TRBV15 with TRBJ2-5, with D hard to call. CDR3 length equals 14 residues. From germline, CDR1 is LNHNV and CDR2 YYDKDF (reference sequence). Between the trimmed V and J ends, which lost 1 base and 1 base, there was a span of 7 bases. The CDR3 sequence is CATSRVAGQETQYF. The CDR3 DNA sequence: TGTGCCACCAGCAGAGTGGCAGGCCAAGAGACCCAGTACTTC.

V and J are TRBV7-2 and TRBJ2-5; 12 nucleotides agree with TRBD2. CDR3 length equals 14 residues. Germline assignment: CDR1 SGHTA and CDR2 FQGNSA. The ends lost 5 bases at V and 4 bases at J; junction bases unmatched: 2. Here the CDR3 reads CASSQLAGGETQYF. The CDR3 nucleotides are TGTGCCAGCAGCCAACTAGCGGGAGGAGAGACCCAGTACTTC.

For this clone: The sample contains more than one DNA sequence encoding this CDR3. The chain uses TRBV7-2 and TRBJ2-3; D unresolved. CDR1 and CDR2 (germline): SGHTA, FQGNSA. The CDR3 extends over 14 amino acids. V gave up 1 base and J gave up 0 bases, with 5 bases separating them. CDR3 DNA: TGTGCCAGCAGCTTAGGCCATAGCACAGATACGCAGTATTTT. As protein: CASSLGHSTDTQYF.

The CDR3 DNA follows: TGTGCCAGCAGCTTCTTCGCTTCCGGGAGAACCAAAAACATTCAGTACTTC. Its protein product is CASSFFASGRTKNIQYF. The chain has TRBV7-9 and TRBJ2-4, with D perhaps matching TRBD2 (6 bases). Germline assignment: CDR1 SEHNR and CDR2 FQNEAQ (reference sequence). The germline V and J ends were trimmed by 3 bases and 2 bases, with 17 bases remaining between them. This CDR3 has 17 residues.

The chain carries TRBV15 and TRBJ2-1, with a tentative D call TRBD2 (5 bases). Per the germline V gene, CDR1 is LNHNV and CDR2 is YYDKDF (reference sequence). CDR3 length: 12 amino acids. V was cut by 3 bases and J by 9 bases, with 9 bases left in between. The CDR3 DNA reads as TGTGCCACCAGCAGCTTAGAGGGTGAGCAGTTCTTC. It is translated as CATSSLEGEQFF.

This chain connects TRBV6-5 to TRBJ1-5, with a possible D match to TRBD1 (6 bases). Germline CDR1 is MNHEY and CDR2 is SVGAGI. The CDR3 consists of 14 residues. V lost 7 bases and J 3 bases, leaving 13 bases between the germline ends. The CDR3 DNA reads TGTGCCAGCATGGGCAGGGGATCCAATCAGCCCCAGCATTTT. It yields the protein CASMGRGSNQPQHF.

This clone was seen only a few times. The chain joins TRBV6-1 to TRBJ2-3, with a possible D match to TRBD2 (6 bases). Trimming stripped 2 bases from V and 6 bases from J, with 12 bases between. CDR3 length: 14 residues. CDR1 is MNHNS and CDR2 is SASEGT in the germline V gene. The CDR3 DNA follows: TGTGCCAGCAGTGAACTCGAAGGGAGGGATACGCAGTATTTT. Amino acid sequence: CASSELEGRDTQYF.

The chain carries TRBV5-8 and TRBJ1-2; possible D gene TRBD1, 5 bases. V lost 2 bases and J 7 bases, leaving 21 bases between the germline ends. This CDR3 contains 16 residues. Germline CDR1 is SGHTS and CDR2 is YDEGEE. The CDR3: CASSFFRGQPRGGYTF. As DNA, the CDR3 is TGTGCCAGCAGCTTTTTTCGCGGACAACCAAGGGGTGGCTACACCTTC.

The chain joins TRBV5-4 to TRBJ2-1, with TRBD2 as a possible D gene (5 bases). Germline CDR1 SGHNT, CDR2 YYREEE (reference sequence). This CDR3 contains 15 residues. Trimming left V 5 bases short and J 6 bases short, with 18 bases between. CDR3 protein: CASSLSGLGSNEQFF. Here the CDR3 DNA reads TGTGCCAGCAGTCTGTCGGGGTTGGGAAGCAATGAGCAGTTCTTC.

The genes are TRBV7-2 and TRBJ2-3; TRBD2 matches 8 bases. Per germline, CDR1 SGHTA and CDR2 FQGNSA. V shed 3 bases, J shed 5 bases, and the junction held 7 bases outside the gene matches. The CDR3 contains 15 residues. Here the CDR3 reads CASSFVRAGEDTQYF. In DNA form, the CDR3 reads TGTGCCAGCAGCTTTGTGAGAGCGGGAGAAGATACGCAGTATTTT.

This sequence joins TRBV7-6 and TRBJ2-5, with D maybe TRBD2 (5 bases). The CDR3 loop spans 14 amino acids. Germline loops: CDR1 SGHVS, CDR2 FNYEAQ. V lost 3 bases and J lost 5, with 13 bases in between. CDR3 amino acids: CASSLWESSETQYF. The CDR3 bases are TGTGCCAGCAGCTTGTGGGAGTCGTCGGAGACCCAGTACTTC.